These T cell receptor beta chains were read from a single sample in a study of blood T cell repertoires in COVID-19. Produced via immunoSEQ multiplex PCR; TCRdb's table is partial and in-frame only. The sample has more than 250,000 clones, about nine tenths seen once. Input material: peripheral blood. These receptors came from a man aged 50-59 years with active or convalescent COVID-19. Both conserved end residues are part of each CDR3. Each record gives: D gene, CDR3 length, V gene, clone size, J gene, CDR3 DNA, CDR3 protein. D genes are given only for firm matches. Only some rows state a clone size, as once, few, many or a class for expanded clones.

-	16	TRBV5-1	few	TRBJ2-2	TGCGCCAGCAGCGCCGAAGGGGGTAAAGGGACCGGGGAGCTGTTTTTT	CASSAEGGKGTGELFF
TRBD1	16	TRBV19	-	TRBJ1-4	TGTGCCAGTAGTATTAGACGTGGGACAGTTAATGAAAAACTGTTTTTT	CASSIRRGTVNEKLFF
-	15	TRBV14	-	TRBJ2-5	TGTGCCAGCAGCCCCCGGAACAGCCCCCGGGAGACCCAGTACTTC	CASSPRNSPRETQYF
TRBD2	15	TRBV3-1/TRBV3-2	-	TRBJ2-5	TGTGCCAGCAGCCCGGGATTAGCGGGGGAAACGACCCAGTACTTC	CASSPGLAGETTQYF
TRBD2	17	TRBV10-1	-	TRBJ2-1	TGCGCCAGCAGTGCCGATTCAGGACTAGCGGGAGGGAGGCGGCAGTTCTTC	CASSADSGLAGGRRQFF
TRBD1	17	TRBV10-3	-	TRBJ1-1	TGTGCCATCAGTCGGGACAGGGTTTGGACCAAGGACACTGAAGCTTTCTTT	CAISRDRVWTKDTEAFF
-	15	TRBV5-1	-	TRBJ1-2	TGCGCCAGCAGCTTGGCCCCGGGGAAAACGGATGGCTACACCTTC	CASSLAPGKTDGYTF
-	15	TRBV9	few	TRBJ2-2	TGTGCCAGCAGCGCCGATCAGGGGTACACCGGGGAGCTGTTTTTT	CASSADQGYTGELFF
-	13	TRBV30	-	TRBJ1-2	TGTGCCTGGAATAGGTTGGCGGGACGTGGCTACACCTTC	CAWNRLAGRGYTF
-	12	TRBV28	-	TRBJ1-2	TGTGCCAGCAATGGAGCGTTCTATGGCTACACCTTC	CASNGAFYGYTF
TRBD1	14	TRBV7-2	-	TRBJ1-2	TGTGCCAGCAGCTTAGGGGGACAGGGTGATGGCTACACCTTC	CASSLGGQGDGYTF
TRBD2	15	TRBV6-1	-	TRBJ2-7	TGTGCCAGCAGTGAAGGGGGACTAGCGGCTTACGAGCAGTACTTC	CASSEGGLAAYEQYF
-	15	TRBV27	-	TRBJ2-1	TGTGCCAGCAATCGAGTGGGAGCGGAACGCAATGAGCAGTTCTTC	CASNRVGAERNEQFF
-	12	TRBV5-1	few	TRBJ2-7	TGCGCCAGCAGCTTGAACCAGGACGAGCAGTACTTC	CASSLNQDEQYF
-	14	TRBV6-5	-	TRBJ2-7	TGTGCCAGCAGTTACGGCGACTTGAGGGACGAGCAGTACTTC	CASSYGDLRDEQYF
-	12	TRBV25-1	few	TRBJ2-5	TGTGCCAGCAGTGGGCATGAAGAGACCCAGTACTTC	CASSGHEETQYF
-	13	TRBV19	-	TRBJ2-7	TGTGCCAGTAGTATTGGCCCAAACTACGAGCAGTACTTC	CASSIGPNYEQYF
-	13	TRBV13	-	TRBJ1-1	TGTGCCAGCAGCTTAGGCAGGGTAACTGAAGCTTTCTTT	CASSLGRVTEAFF
-	14	TRBV4-1	-	TRBJ1-5	TGCGCCAGCAGTGTGGCCGGGGGCAATCAGCCCCAGCATTTT	CASSVAGGNQPQHF
-	14	TRBV2	-	TRBJ2-1	TGTGCCAGCAGTGGAGGAAGGACAAAGAATGAGCAGTTCTTC	CASSGGRTKNEQFF
TRBD2	16	TRBV10-3	few	TRBJ2-2	TGTGCCATCAGTGACGGGCGGGAGGTCGGCACCGGGGAGCTGTTTTTT	CAISDGREVGTGELFF
-	12	TRBV6-2/TRBV6-3	-	TRBJ2-2	TGTGCCAGCAGTTATCTCTCGGGGGAGCTGTTTTTT	CASSYLSGELFF
TRBD2	17	TRBV28	-	TRBJ2-1	TGTGCCAGCAGTTTAGGGGGAAGGACTAGCAAGTCCAATGAGCAGTTCTTC	CASSLGGRTSKSNEQFF
TRBD2	15	TRBV4-1	-	TRBJ2-5	TGCGCCAGCAGCCAAGACCAGCGGGGCGGAGAGACCCAGTACTTC	CASSQDQRGGETQYF
TRBD2	15	TRBV24-1	few	TRBJ2-3	TGTGCCACCAGTGATCCTAGCGGGAGCGCAGATACGCAGTATTTT	CATSDPSGSADTQYF